Below, 13 T cell receptor beta chains from the same sample are listed, as sequenced in a study of cytomegalovirus exposure and HLA in healthy donors. PCR involved 60 Vbeta and 13 Jbeta primers. Assay: immunoSEQ multiplex PCR; the TCRdb copy retains only in-frame clones and omits some. The repertoire holds under 200,000 clones, with 80% as singletons. The sequenced sample was PBMCs. Receptors were obtained from a human donor in good health.

This clone has more than one count but fewer than ten. V is TRBV6-6 and J is TRBJ1-5, with D unresolved. Germline assignment: CDR1 MNHNY and CDR2 SVGAGI (reference sequence). This CDR3 is 15 amino acids long. V lost 5 bases and J 4 bases, leaving 15 bases between the germline ends. The chain's CDR3 is CASSPPDGLNQPQHF. DNA for the CDR3: TGTGCCAGCAGTCCACCGGACGGACTAAATCAGCCCCAGCATTTT.

This rearrangement joins TRBV7-2 to TRBJ2-7, with 9 nucleotides matching TRBD2. Trimming at V came to 6 bases and at J to 7 bases, leaving 10 bases not matched to a gene. Per germline, CDR1 SGHTA and CDR2 FQGNSA. The CDR3 is 14 amino acids. CDR3 coding DNA: TGTGCCAGCAGTATAATAGCGGGGGCGAATGAGCAGTACTTC. Its protein is CASSIIAGANEQYF. Complete variable domain (other parts from reference TRBV7-2 and TRBJ2-7): GAGVSQSPSNKVTEKGKDVELRCDPISGHTALYWYRQSLGQGLEFLIYFQGNSAPDKSGLPSDRFSAERTGGSVSTLTIQRTQQEDSAVYLCASSIIAGANEQYFGPGTRLTVT.

The sample holds one count of this clone. The CDR3 sequence is CASSLAIGGGASETQYF. The CDR3 DNA reads as TGCGCCAGCAGCTTGGCCATTGGCGGGGGGGCCTCGGAGACCCAGTACTTC. The chain recombines TRBV5-1 with TRBJ2-5; 9 bases agree with TRBD2. V dropped 0 bases and J dropped 5; count of bases not matched to a gene: 11. CDR3 length: 17 amino acids. CDR1 and CDR2 (germline): SGHRS, YFSETQ.

V and J are TRBV6-5 and TRBJ2-5; no clear D gene. The J call may be mistaken, given a closer DNA end match to TRBJ2-7. The germline V gene has CDR1 MNHEY and CDR2 SVGAGI. The CDR3 covers 13 residues. In nucleotides, the CDR3 is TGTGCCAGCAGACCGGCAGGCGCCTACGAGCAGTACTTC. Translation gives CASRPAGAYEQYF.

The CDR3 is CASSFHPGSPLHF. The CDR3 DNA sequence: TGTGCCAGCAGCTTTCACCCGGGATCACCCCTCCACTTT. The V call is TRBV5-8, the J call TRBJ1-6, with D unresolved. The V gene's germline CDR1 is SGHTS and CDR2 YDEGEE. V was cut by 2 bases and J by 10 bases, with 10 bases left in between. This CDR3 comprises 13 residues. Full variable domain (remainder filled in from reference TRBV5-8 and TRBJ1-6): EAGVTQSPTHLIKTRGQQATLRCSPISGHTSVYWYQQALGLGLQFLLWYDEGEERNRGNFPPRFSGRQFPNYSSELNVNALELEDSALYLCASSFHPGSPLHFGNGTRLTVT.

This sequence joins TRBV29-1 and TRBJ1-2, with TRBD1 matching over 9 bases. This CDR3 spans 11 amino acids. CDR1 and CDR2 (germline): SQVTM, ANQGSEA. V was pared by 7 bases and J by 10 bases, with 7 bases of the junction left unmatched. DNA for the CDR3: TGCAGCGCTGGACAGGGGAGTGACTACACCTTC. Translated: CSAGQGSDYTF.

The sample holds a few counts of this clone. The genes are TRBV5-6 and TRBJ2-7; 10 bases line up with TRBD2. Per the germline V gene, CDR1 is SGHDT and CDR2 is YYEEEE. V shed 0 bases and J 3 bases; nucleotides not matched to a gene: 6. This CDR3 is 16 amino acids long. The chain's CDR3 is CASSLGSGGTFYEQYF. In nucleotides, the CDR3 is TGTGCCAGCAGCTTGGGTAGCGGGGGGACCTTCTACGAGCAGTACTTC.

The CDR3 protein is CASSLEGGLTNEKLFF. Written as DNA, the CDR3 is TGCGCCAGCAGCTTGGAAGGGGGTCTAACTAATGAAAAACTGTTTTTT. The chain links TRBV5-1 to TRBJ1-4; tentatively, D is TRBD1 (6 bases). The CDR3 consists of 16 residues. The germline CDR1 and CDR2 sequences are SGHRS and YFSETQ. Trimming took 0 bases from V and 1 from J, leaving 10 bases between them.

On this clone: At one of its ends the junction is not consistent with the germline gene, which may arise from a read error. The CDR3 nucleotides read TGTGCCAGCAGCATAGCCCTGAGGGCCAATGAGCAGTTCTTC. It specifies CASSIALRANEQFF. The V gene is TRBV7-9, the J gene TRBJ2-1, with D possibly being TRBD2 (5 bases). The CDR3 totals 14 residues. The germline V gene has CDR1 SEHNR and CDR2 FQNEAQ (reference sequence).

The V and J genes are TRBV6-6 and TRBJ2-7; TRBD2 agrees at 8 bases. Germline V gene sequence: CDR1 MNHNY, CDR2 SVGAGI (reference sequence). The CDR3 has 13 residues. V was pared by 5 bases and J by 6 bases, with 6 bases of the junction left unmatched. CDR3 nucleotide sequence: TGTGCCAGCAGTCCCGGGGGGGGTGGCGAGCAGTACTTC. It yields the protein CASSPGGGGEQYF.

This sequence joins TRBV19 and TRBJ2-3; the match to TRBD2 covers 8 bases. The CDR3 is 16 amino acids. CDR1 is LNHDA, CDR2 SQIVND, per germline (reference sequence). J was trimmed by 0 bases and V by 5 bases; bases with no gene match: 7. The CDR3 loop reads CASSSPAGVSTDTQYF. CDR3 sequence (DNA): TGTGCCAGTAGTTCCCCAGCGGGGGTAAGCACAGATACGCAGTATTTT.

This chain connects TRBV25-1 to TRBJ2-3; weak D call: TRBD2 (7 bases). The V and J ends lost 3 bases and 3 bases respectively, with 13 bases between them. The germline gives CDR1 MGHDK, CDR2 SYGVNS. The CDR3 is 15 residues long. CDR3 bases: TGTGCCAGCAGTGACCCAGGGGAGGGGACAGATACGCAGTATTTT. This codes for CASSDPGEGTDTQYF.

This clone has a single count. The chain carries TRBV4-2 and TRBJ2-7; D uncertain. This CDR3 region has 13 residues. Trimming took off 0 bases at V and 3 bases at J, with 6 bases between the two ends. Germline CDR1 is LGHNA and CDR2 is YNFKEQ. This CDR3 reads CASSQDRHYEQYF. The CDR3 nucleotides are TGTGCCAGCAGCCAAGATCGACACTACGAGCAGTACTTC.